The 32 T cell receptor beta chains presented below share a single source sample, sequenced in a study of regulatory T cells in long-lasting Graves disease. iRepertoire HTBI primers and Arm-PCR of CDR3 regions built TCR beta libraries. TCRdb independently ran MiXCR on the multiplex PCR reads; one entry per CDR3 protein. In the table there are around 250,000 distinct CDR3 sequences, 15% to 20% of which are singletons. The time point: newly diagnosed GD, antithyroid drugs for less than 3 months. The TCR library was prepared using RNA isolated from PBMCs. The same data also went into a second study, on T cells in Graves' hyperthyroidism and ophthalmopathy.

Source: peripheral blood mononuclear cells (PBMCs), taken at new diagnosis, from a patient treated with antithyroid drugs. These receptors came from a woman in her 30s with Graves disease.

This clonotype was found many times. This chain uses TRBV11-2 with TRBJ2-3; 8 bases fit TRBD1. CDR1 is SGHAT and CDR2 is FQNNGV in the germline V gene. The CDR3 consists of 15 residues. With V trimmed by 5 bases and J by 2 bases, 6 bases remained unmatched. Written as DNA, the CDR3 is TGTGCCAGCAGCACCAGGGGGCGCGTCACAGATACGCAGTATTTT. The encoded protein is CASSTRGRVTDTQYF. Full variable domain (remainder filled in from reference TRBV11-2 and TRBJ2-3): EAGVAQSPRYKIIEKRQSVAFWCNPISGHATLYWYQQILGQGPKLLIQFQNNGVVDDSQLPKDRFSAERLKGVDSTLKIQPAKLEDSAVYLCASSTRGRVTDTQYFGPGTRLTVL.

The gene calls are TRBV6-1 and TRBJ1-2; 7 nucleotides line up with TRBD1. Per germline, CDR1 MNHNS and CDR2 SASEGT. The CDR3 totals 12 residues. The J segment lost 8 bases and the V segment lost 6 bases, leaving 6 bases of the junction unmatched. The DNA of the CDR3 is TGTGCCAGCAGACTGGACAGGCGAGGCTACACCTTC. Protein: CASRLDRRGYTF.

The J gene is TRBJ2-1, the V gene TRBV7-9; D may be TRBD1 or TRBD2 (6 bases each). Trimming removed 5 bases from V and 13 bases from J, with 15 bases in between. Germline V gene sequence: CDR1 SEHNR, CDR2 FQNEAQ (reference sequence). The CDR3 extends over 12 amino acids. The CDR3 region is CASSPQGTHQFF. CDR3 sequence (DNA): TGTGCCAGCAGCCCCCAGGGGACTCATCAGTTCTTC. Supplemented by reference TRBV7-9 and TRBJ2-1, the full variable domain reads DTGVSQNPRHKITKRGQNVTFRCDPISEHNRLYWYRQTLGQGPEFLTYFQNEAQLEKSRLLSDRFSAERPKGSFSTLEIQRTEQGDSAMYLCASSPQGTHQFFGPGTRLTVL.

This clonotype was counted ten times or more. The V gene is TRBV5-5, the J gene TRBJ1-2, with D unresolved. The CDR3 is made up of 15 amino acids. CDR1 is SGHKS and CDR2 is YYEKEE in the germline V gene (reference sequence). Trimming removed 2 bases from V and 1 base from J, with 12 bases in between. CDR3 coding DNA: TGTGCCAGCAGCTTACCTGCAGGATTTAACTATGGCTACACCTTC. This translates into CASSLPAGFNYGYTF.

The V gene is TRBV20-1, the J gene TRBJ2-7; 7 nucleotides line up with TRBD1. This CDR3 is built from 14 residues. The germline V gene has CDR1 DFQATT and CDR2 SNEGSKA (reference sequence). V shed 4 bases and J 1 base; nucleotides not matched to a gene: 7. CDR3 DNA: TGCAGTGCTATTCCGGGACAGCCGTCCTACGAGCAGTACTTC. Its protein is CSAIPGQPSYEQYF.

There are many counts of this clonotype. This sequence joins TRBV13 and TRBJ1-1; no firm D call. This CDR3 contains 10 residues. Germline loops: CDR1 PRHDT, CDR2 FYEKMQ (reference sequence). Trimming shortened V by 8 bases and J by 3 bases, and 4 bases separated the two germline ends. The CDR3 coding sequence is TGTGCCAGCCAAGACACTGAAGCTTTCTTT. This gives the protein CASQDTEAFF.

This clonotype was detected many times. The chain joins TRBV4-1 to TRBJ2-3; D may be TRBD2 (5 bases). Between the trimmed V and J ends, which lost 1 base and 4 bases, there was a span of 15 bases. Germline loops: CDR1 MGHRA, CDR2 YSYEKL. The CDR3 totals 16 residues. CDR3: CASSQGRRSGPDTQYF. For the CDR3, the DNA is TGCGCCAGCAGCCAAGGTCGACGGAGCGGACCAGATACGCAGTATTTT.

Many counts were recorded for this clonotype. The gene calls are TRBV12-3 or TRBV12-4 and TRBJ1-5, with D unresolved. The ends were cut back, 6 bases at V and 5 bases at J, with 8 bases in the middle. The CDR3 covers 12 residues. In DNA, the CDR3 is TGTGCCAGCAGACCTGGTGATCAGCCCCAGCATTTT. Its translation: CASRPGDQPQHF.

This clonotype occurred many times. The CDR3 here is CASSQDGLAGGYETQYF. The CDR3 coding sequence is TGCGCCAGCAGCCAAGATGGACTAGCGGGGGGGTATGAGACCCAGTACTTC. This chain uses TRBV4-1 with TRBJ2-5; 15 bases line up with TRBD2. This CDR3 comprises 17 residues. In germline, CDR1 is MGHRA, CDR2 YSYEKL. Trimming at V came to 0 bases and at J to 5 bases, leaving 4 bases not matched to a gene.

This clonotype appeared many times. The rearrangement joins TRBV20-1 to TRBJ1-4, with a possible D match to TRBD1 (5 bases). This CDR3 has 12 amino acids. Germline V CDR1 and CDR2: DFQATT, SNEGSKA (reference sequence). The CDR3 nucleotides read TGCAGGGGGGGGACGGTTAATGAAAAACTGTTTTTT. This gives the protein CRGGTVNEKLFF.

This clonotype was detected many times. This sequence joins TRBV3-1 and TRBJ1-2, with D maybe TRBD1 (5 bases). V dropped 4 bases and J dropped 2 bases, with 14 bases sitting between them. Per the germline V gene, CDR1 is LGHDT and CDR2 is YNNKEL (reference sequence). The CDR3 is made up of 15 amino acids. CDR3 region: CASSLHQGTNYGYTF. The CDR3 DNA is TGTGCCAGCAGCCTCCACCAGGGAACCAACTATGGCTACACCTTC.

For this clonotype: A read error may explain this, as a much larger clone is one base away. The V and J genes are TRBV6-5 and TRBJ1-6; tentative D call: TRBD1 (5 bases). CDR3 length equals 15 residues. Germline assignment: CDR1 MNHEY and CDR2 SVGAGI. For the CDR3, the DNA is TGTGCCATCAGTTACCGCCAGGGCCCTAATTCACCCCTCCACTTT. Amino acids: CAISYRQGPNSPLHF.

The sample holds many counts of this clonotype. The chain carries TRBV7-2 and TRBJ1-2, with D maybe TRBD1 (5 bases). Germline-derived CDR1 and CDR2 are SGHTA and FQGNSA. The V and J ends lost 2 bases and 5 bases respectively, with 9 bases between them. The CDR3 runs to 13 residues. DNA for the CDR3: TGTGCCAGCAGCTTACCAGGGCAATATGGCTACACCTTC. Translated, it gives CASSLPGQYGYTF.

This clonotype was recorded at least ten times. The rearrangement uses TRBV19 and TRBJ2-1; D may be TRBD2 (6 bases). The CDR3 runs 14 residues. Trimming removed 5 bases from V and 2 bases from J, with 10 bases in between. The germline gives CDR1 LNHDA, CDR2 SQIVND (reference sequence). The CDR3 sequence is CASSFTGAYNEQFF. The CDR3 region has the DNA TGTGCCAGTAGTTTTACGGGGGCCTACAATGAGCAGTTCTTC. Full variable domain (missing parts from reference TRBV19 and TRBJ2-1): DGGITQSPKYLFRKEGQNVTLSCEQNLNHDAMYWYRQDPGQGLRLIYYSQIVNDFQKGDIAEGYSVSREKKESFPLTVTSAQKNPTAFYLCASSFTGAYNEQFFGPGTRLTVL.

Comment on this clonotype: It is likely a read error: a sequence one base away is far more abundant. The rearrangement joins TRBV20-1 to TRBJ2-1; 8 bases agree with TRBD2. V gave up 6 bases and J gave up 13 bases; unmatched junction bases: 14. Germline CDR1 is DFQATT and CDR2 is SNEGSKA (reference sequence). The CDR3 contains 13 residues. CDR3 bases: TGCAGTGCATATTTAGCGGGGCAAGAGACCCAGTTCTTC. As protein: CSAYLAGQETQFF.

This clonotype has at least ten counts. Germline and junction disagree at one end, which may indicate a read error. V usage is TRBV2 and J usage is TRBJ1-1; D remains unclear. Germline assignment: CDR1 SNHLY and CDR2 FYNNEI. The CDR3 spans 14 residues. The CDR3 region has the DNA TGTGCCAGCAGTGGTAGGCAGGCTCCCGCGGGCGGCGGTTTT. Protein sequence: CASSGRQAPAGGGF.

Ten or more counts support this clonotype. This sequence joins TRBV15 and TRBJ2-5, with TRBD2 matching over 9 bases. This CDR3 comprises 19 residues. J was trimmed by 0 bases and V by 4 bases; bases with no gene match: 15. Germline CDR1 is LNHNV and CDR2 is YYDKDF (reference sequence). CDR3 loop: CATSTHRSGGTIDQETQYF. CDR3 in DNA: TGTGCCACCAGCACCCACCGGAGCGGGGGGACGATAGACCAAGAGACCCAGTACTTC.

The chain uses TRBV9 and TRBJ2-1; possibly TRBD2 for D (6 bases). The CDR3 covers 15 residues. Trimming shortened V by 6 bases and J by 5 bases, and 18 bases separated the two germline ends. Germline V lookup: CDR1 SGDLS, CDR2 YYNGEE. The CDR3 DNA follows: TGTGCCAGCACCCTCCAGGGACTTGGAAACAATGAGCAGTTCTTC. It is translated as CASTLQGLGNNEQFF. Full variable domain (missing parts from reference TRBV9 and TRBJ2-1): DSGVTQTPKHLITATGQRVTLRCSPRSGDLSVYWYQQSLDQGLQFLIQYYNGEERAKGNILERFSAQQFPDLHSELNLSSLELGDSALYFCASTLQGLGNNEQFFGPGTRLTVL.

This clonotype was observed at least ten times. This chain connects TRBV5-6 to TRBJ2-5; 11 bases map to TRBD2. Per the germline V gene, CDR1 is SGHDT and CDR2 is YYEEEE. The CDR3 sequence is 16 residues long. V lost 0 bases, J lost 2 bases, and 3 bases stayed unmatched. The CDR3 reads CASSLGLAGLQETQYF. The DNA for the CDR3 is TGTGCCAGCAGCTTGGGACTAGCGGGGTTACAAGAGACCCAGTACTTC. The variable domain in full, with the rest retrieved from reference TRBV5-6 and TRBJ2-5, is DAGVTQSPTHLIKTRGQQVTLRCSPKSGHDTVSWYQQALGQGPQFIFQYYEEEERQRGNFPDRFSGHQFPNYSSELNVNALLLGDSALYLCASSLGLAGLQETQYFGPGTRLLVL.

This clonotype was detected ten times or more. The CDR3 is CASSYPGLWNTEAFF. CDR3 nucleotides: TGCGCCAGCAGCTACCCGGGACTCTGGAACACTGAAGCTTTCTTT. V and J are TRBV5-1 and TRBJ1-1, with D possibly TRBD1 on 5 matching bases. The CDR3 totals 15 residues. Trimming pared 3 bases from V and 1 base from J, leaving 13 bases between. Germline assignment: CDR1 SGHRS and CDR2 YFSETQ.

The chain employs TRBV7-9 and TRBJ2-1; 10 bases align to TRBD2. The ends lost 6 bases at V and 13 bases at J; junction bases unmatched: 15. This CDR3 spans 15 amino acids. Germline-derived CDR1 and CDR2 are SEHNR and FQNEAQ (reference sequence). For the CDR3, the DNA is TGTGCCAGCAGGCCACCCCTCCAAGCGGGGGGGCGACAGTTCTTC. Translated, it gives CASRPPLQAGGRQFF.

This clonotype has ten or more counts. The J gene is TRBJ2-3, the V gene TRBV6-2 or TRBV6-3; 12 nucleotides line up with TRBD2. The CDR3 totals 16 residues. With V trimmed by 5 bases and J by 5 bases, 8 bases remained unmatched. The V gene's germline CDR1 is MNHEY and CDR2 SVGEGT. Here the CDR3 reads CASSLTSGGYGDTQYF. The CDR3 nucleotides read TGTGCCAGCAGTCTCACTAGCGGGGGGTATGGAGATACGCAGTATTTT.

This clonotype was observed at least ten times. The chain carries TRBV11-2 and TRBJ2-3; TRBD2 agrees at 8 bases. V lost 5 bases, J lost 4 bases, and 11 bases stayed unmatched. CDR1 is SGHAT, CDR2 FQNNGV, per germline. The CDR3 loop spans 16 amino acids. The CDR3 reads CASSALAGGWADTQYF. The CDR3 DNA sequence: TGTGCCAGCAGCGCCCTTGCGGGGGGCTGGGCAGATACGCAGTATTTT.

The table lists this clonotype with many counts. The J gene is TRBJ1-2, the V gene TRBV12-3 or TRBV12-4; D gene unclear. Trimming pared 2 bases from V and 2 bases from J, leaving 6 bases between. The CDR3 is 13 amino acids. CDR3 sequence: CASSLNGNYGYTF. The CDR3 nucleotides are TGTGCCAGCAGTTTAAACGGGAACTATGGCTACACCTTC.

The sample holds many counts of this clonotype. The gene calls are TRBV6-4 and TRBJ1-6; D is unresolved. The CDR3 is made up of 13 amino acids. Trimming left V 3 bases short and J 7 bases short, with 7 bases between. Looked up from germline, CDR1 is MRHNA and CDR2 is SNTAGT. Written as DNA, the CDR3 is TGTGCCAGCAGTGAAGGTGTGAATTCACCCCTCCACTTT. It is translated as CASSEGVNSPLHF.

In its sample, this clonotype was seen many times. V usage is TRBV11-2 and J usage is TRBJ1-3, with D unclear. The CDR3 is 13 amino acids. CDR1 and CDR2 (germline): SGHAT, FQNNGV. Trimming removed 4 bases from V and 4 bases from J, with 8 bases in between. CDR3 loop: CASSSQSGNTIYF. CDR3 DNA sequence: TGTGCCAGCAGCTCCCAATCGGGAAACACCATATATTTT.

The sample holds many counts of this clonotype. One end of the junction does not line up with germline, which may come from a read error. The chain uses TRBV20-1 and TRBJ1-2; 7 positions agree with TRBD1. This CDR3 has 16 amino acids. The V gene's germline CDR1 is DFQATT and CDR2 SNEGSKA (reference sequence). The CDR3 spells CSARDRALGRAYGYTF. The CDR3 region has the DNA TGCAGTGCCAGAGACAGGGCATTGGGTCGTGCATATGGCTACACCTTC.

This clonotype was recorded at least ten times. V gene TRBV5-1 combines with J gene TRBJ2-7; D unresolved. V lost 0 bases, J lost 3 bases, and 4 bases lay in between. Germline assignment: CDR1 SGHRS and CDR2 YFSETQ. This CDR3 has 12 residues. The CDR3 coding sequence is TGCGCCAGCAGCTTGGAAAACTACGAGCAGTACTTC. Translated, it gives CASSLENYEQYF.

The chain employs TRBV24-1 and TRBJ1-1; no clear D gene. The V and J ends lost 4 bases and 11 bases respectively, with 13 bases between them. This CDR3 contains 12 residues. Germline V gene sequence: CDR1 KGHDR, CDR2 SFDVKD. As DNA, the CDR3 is TGTGCCACCAGTGAGACCGACGGACGGGCTTTCTTT. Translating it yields CATSETDGRAFF.

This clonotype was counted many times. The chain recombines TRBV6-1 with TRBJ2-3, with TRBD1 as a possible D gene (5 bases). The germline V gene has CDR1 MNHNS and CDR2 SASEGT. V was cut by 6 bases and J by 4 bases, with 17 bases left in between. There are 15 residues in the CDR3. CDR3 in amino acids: CASSQDNGNADTQYF. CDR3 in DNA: TGTGCCAGCAGCCAGGACAATGGCAACGCAGATACGCAGTATTTT.

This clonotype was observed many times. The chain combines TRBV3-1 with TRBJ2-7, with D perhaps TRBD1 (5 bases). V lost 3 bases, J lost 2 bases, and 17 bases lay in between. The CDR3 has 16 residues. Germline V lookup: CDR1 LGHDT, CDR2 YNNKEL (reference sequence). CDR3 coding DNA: TGTGCCAGCAGCCATGGAAAGACAGAGACTCCCTACGAGCAGTACTTC. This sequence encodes CASSHGKTETPYEQYF.

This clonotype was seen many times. CDR3 DNA: TGTGCCAGCAGTGGGGATGAAAAACTGTTTTTT. Translation: CASSGDEKLFF. V and J are TRBV6-1 and TRBJ1-4; D not resolved. The CDR3 is made up of 11 amino acids. V lost 4 bases, J lost 6 bases, and 3 bases lay in between. Germline values: CDR1 MNHNS, CDR2 SASEGT.